This T cell receptor beta chain was captured in a study of blood T cells in healthy people across ages. Whole-study results and caveats: Estimated diversity that came from one million T cells was considered an underestimate.

Primed by a sample-barcoded 5' primer and a J-beta primer mix, a second PCR proceeded for 7 to 11 cycles. A tag from a template-switch adaptor with 12 random nucleotides marked each cDNA molecule. The study obtained at least 2.5 million CDR3-containing paired-end reads from every sample. From the 5' RACE reads, TCRdb called clonotypes with MiXCR, one entry per CDR3 protein. This table has about a million distinct CDR3 sequences, 35% to 40% appearing once. The sample holds a few counts of this clonotype. Its specificity is not known. The CDR3 sequence is 16 residues long. CDR1 and CDR2 from the germline V gene are MNHEY and SMNVEV (reference sequence). The junction had 4 bases not matched to a gene; V was cut back by 3 bases and J by 0 bases.

The sample taken for sequencing was blood. The chain couples TRBV27 to TRBJ1-4; 7 bases fit TRBD1. The source of this sequence is a man younger than 35 in good health. CDR3 DNA sequence: TGTGCCAGCAGTTTGGACAGGACTGCAACTAATGAAAAACTGTTTTTT. Its protein product is CASSLDRTATNEKLFF.